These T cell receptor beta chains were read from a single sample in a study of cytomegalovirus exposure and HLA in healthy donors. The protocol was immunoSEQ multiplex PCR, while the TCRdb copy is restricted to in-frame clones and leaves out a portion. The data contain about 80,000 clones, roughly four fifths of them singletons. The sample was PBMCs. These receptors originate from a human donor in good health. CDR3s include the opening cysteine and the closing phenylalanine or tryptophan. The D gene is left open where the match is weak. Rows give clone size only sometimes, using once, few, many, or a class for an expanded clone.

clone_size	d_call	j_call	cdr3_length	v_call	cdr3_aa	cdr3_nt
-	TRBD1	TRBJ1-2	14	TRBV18	CASSQGQGGSGYTF	TGTGCCAGCTCACAAGGACAGGGGGGTTCTGGCTACACCTTC
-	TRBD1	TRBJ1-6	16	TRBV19	CASSDRAVSYNSPLHF	TGTGCCAGTAGCGACAGGGCCGTCTCCTATAATTCACCCCTCCACTTT
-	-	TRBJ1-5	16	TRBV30	CAWSVFGREGVQPQHF	TGTGCCTGGAGTGTCTTTGGCAGGGAGGGGGTTCAGCCCCAGCATTTT
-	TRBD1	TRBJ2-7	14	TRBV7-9	CASSSGQGVYEQYF	TGTGCCAGCAGCTCAGGACAGGGGGTATACGAGCAGTACTTC
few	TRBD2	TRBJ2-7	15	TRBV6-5	CASSYHGTSGDREYF	TGTGCCAGCAGTTACCACGGGACTAGCGGGGACCGAGAGTACTTC
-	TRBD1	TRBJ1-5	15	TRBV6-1	CASSDANRGNQPQHF	TGTGCCAGCAGTGACGCGAACAGGGGGAATCAGCCCCAGCATTTT
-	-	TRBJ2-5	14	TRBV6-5	CASSYLGRGETQYF	TGTGCCAGCAGTTACCTCGGCAGGGGAGAGACCCAGTACTTC
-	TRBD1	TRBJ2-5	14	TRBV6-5	CASSPRDRAETQYF	TGTGCCAGCAGCCCCCGGGACAGGGCTGAGACCCAGTACTTC
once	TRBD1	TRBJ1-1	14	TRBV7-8	CASSLTGGFTEAFF	TGTGCCAGCAGCTTAACAGGGGGCTTCACTGAAGCTTTCTTT
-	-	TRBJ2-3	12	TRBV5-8	CASSLGLVTQYF	TGTGCCAGCAGCTTGGGACTAGTTACGCAGTATTTT
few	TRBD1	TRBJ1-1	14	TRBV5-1	CASSQGTGRTEAFF	TGCGCCAGCAGCCAAGGGACAGGGAGGACTGAAGCTTTCTTT
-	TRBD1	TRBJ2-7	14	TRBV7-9	CASSPWTGKYEQYF	TGTGCCAGCAGCCCCTGGACAGGAAAGTACGAGCAGTACTTC
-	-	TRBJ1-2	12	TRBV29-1	CSVDSKPRGYTF	TGCAGCGTTGATTCAAAACCGAGGGGCTACACCTTC
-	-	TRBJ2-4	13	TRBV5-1	CASSLTAFSLQYF	TGCGCCAGCAGCTTGACAGCCTTCTCCCTTCAGTACTTC
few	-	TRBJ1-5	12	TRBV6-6	CASSSVDQPQHF	TGTGCCAGCAGTTCCGTTGATCAGCCCCAGCATTTT
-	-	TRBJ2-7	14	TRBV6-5	CASSPGIGSYEQYF	TGTGCCAGCAGCCCCGGGATTGGCTCCTACGAGCAGTACTTC
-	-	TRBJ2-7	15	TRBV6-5	CASNYVGPEDREQYF	TGTGCCAGCAACTACGTGGGGCCCGAGGATCGCGAGCAGTACTTC
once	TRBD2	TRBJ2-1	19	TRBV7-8	CASSSLIPDSGGPNNEQFF	TGTGCCAGCAGCTCTTTAATACCCGATAGCGGGGGCCCAAACAATGAGCAGTTCTTC
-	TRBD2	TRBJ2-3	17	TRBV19	CASSPRQGSGGTDTQYF	TGTGCCAGTAGTCCCCGGCAGGGTAGCGGGGGGACAGATACGCAGTATTTT
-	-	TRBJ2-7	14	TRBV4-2	CASSQEPTVPEQYF	TGTGCCAGCAGCCAAGAACCCACAGTCCCAGAGCAGTACTTC
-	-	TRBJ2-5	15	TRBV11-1	CASSLMQGYQETQYF	TGTGCCAGCAGCTTGATGCAGGGGTACCAAGAGACCCAGTACTTC
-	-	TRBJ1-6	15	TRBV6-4	CASSEVWGDGSPLHF	TGTGCCAGCAGTGAGGTTTGGGGGGACGGATCACCCCTCCACTTT
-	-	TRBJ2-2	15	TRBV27	CASSPLSGFGGELFF	TGTGCCAGCAGTCCCCTATCAGGGTTCGGAGGGGAGCTGTTTTTT
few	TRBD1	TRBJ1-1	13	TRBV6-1	CASSGQGYTEAFF	TGTGCCAGCAGCGGACAGGGGTACACTGAAGCTTTCTTT
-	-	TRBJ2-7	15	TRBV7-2	CASSLQGRDPYEQYF	TGTGCCAGCAGCTTACAGGGCAGGGATCCCTACGAGCAGTACTTC
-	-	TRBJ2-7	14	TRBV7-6	CASSLGGTSYEQYF	TGTGCCAGCAGCTTGGGGGGTACCTCCTACGAGCAGTACTTC
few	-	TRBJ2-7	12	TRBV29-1	CSVGLSPYEQYF	TGCAGCGTTGGGCTCAGTCCCTACGAGCAGTACTTC
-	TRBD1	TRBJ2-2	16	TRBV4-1	CASSQETGLNTGELFF	TGCGCCAGCAGCCAAGAGACAGGGTTGAACACCGGGGAGCTGTTTTTT
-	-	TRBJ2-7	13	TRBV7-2	CASSLGGGYEQYF	TGTGCCAGCAGCTTAGGTGGCGGATACGAGCAGTACTTC
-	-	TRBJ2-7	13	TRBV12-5	CASGRDAGYEQYF	TGTGCTAGTGGACGAGATGCGGGGTACGAGCAGTACTTC
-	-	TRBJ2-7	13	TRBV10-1	CASSEEGVYEQYF	TGCGCCAGCAGTGAGGAGGGGGTCTACGAGCAGTACTTC
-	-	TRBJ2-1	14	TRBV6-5	CASSYGAGYNEQFF	TGTGCCAGCAGTTACGGTGCGGGCTACAATGAGCAGTTCTTC
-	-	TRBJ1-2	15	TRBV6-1	CASSGAPTANYGYTF	TGTGCCAGCAGTGGGGCGCCGACAGCTAACTATGGCTACACCTTC
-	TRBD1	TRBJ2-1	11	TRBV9	CASSGQGEQFF	TGTGCCAGCAGCGGACAGGGAGAGCAGTTCTTC
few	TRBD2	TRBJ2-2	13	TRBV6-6	CASESGGPGELFF	TGTGCCAGCGAGTCGGGGGGGCCCGGGGAGCTGTTTTTT
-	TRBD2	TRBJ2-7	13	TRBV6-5	CASSTGGAYEQYF	TGTGCCAGCAGTACCGGGGGGGCCTACGAGCAGTACTTC